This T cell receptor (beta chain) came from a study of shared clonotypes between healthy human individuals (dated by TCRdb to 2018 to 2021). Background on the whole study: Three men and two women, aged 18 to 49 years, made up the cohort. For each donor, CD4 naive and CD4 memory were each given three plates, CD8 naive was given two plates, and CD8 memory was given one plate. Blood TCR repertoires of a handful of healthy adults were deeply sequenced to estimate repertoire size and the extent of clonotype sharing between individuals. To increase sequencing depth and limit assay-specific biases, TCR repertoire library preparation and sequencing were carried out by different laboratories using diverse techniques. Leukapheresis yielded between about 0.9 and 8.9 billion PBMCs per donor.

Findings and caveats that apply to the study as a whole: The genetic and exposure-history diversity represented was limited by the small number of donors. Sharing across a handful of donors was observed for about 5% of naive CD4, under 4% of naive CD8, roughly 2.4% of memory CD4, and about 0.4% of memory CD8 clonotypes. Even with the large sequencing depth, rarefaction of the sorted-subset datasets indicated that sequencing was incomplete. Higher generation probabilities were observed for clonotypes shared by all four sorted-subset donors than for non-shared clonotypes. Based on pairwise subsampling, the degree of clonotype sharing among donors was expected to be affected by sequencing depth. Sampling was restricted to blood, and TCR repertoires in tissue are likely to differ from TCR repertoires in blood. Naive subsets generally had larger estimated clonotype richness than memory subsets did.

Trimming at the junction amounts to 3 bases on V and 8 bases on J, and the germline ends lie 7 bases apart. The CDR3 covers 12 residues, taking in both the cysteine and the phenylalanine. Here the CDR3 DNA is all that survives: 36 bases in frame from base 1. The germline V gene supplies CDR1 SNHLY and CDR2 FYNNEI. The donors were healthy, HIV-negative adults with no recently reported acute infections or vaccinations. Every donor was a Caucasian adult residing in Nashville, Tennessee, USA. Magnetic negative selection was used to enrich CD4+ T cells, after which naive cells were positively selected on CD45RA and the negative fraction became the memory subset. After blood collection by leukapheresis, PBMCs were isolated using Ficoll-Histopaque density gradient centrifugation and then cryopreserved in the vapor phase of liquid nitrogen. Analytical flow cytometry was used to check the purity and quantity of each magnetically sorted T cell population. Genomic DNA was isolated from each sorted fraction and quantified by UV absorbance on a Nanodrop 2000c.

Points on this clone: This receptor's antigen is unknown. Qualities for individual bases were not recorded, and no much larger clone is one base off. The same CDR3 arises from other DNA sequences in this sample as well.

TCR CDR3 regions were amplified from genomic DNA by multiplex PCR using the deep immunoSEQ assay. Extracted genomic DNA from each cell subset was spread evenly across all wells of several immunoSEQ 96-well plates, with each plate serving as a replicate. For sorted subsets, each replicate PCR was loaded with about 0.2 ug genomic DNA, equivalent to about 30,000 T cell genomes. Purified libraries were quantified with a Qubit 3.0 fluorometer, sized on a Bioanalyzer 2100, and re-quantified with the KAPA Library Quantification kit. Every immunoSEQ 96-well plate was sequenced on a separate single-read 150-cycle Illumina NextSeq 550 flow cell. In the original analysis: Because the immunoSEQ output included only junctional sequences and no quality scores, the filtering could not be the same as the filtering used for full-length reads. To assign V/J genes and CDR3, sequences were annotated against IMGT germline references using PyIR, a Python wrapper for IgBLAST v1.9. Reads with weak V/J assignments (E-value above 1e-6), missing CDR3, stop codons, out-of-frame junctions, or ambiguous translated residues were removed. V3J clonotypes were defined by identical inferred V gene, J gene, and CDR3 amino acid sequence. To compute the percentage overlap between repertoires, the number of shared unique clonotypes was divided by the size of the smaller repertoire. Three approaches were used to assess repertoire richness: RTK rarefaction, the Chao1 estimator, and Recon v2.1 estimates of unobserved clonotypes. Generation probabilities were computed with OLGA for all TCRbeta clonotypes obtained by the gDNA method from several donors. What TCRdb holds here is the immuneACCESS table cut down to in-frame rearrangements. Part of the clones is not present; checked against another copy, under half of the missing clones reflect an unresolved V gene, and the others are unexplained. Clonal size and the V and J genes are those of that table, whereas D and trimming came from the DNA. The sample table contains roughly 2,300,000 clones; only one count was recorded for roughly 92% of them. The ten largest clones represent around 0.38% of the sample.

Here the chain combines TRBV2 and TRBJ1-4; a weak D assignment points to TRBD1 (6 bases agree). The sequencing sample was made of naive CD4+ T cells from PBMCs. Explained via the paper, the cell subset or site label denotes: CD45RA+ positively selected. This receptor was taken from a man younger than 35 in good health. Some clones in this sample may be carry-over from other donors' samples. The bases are TGTGCCAGCAGTGACAGGGGAGAAAAACTGTTTTTT. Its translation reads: CASSDRGEKLFF.